The sequence of this T cell receptor (beta chain) was determined in a study of cytomegalovirus exposure and HLA in healthy donors (dated by TCRdb to 2016 to 2017). General notes on the study: According to an earlier analysis of around 600 of the donors, roughly 180 million T cells yielded 117 million unique TCR beta sequences and approximately 280 Gb of sequence data. In the later analysis, no new phenotypic data were used to find candidate immune exposures; instead, reliance was placed on TCR beta sequences and their occurrence across donors. Both class I and class II loci were covered by HLA typing, at four-digit resolution. Alongside the repertoire data, information on donor age, sex, ethnicity and CMV serostatus was compiled. The study used immunosequencing to profile the T cell repertoires of 666 subjects and linked those repertoires to cytomegalovirus serostatus. Around 330 gigabases of sequencing data and 75 million to 85 million unique TCR sequences made up an early release that covered around 640 HLA-typed donors. All discovery cohort repertoires had been generated using a single sequencing platform. Genome-wide SNP genotypes for about 65% of the roughly 670 donors were used in a later genetic analysis, which treated that subset as a discovery cohort. Roughly 5 DR-DQ haplotypes were handled as single units for association and clustering, since linkage in the cohort was strong. Along with the roughly 610-subject first cohort, a separate validation cohort of about 110 different subjects was used. The number of typed donors differed by locus: roughly 629-640 for A, B, C, DRB1 and DQB1; some 500 for DQA1; approximately 600 for DPA1; and 450 to 480 for DPB1. Among about 400 genotyped donors of the cohort, an average of around 220,000 unique TCR beta nucleotide sequences was sequenced per donor, of which 15% to 20% were non-productive. To study patterns of TCR occurrence, a later analysis re-analyzed previously published TCR beta repertoires from hundreds of donors and added high-resolution HLA genotyping. To decide whether each TCR beta V gene segment behaved as functional or pseudogenic, an earlier analysis of some 600 of the donors relied on high-throughput TCR beta sequencing. The study aimed to test whether signatures of past pathogen exposure could be identified by cataloging public T cell receptors. Among the approximately 430 genotyped donors, around 81% belonged to the genetic ancestry cluster associated with self-reported Caucasian donors. To predict cytomegalovirus infection status, the study combined high-throughput TCR immunosequencing, statistical association of individual TCRs with disease status, and machine learning.

In total, about 650 healthy bone marrow donors made up the cohort. At the time of sampling, all cohort members were nominally healthy, though unrecorded immune exposures were likely present. The donor tested CMV seronegative, placing the donor among the approximately 400 seronegative members of the cohort. A peripheral blood sample was provided by each donor, and peripheral blood mononuclear cells were used for TCR beta sequencing. Genomic DNA extraction from the blood cell samples was performed with the Qiagen DNeasy Blood Extraction Kit. Remarks on this clone: The antigen this receptor binds is unknown. The record has no base qualities; no much larger clone is one base away.

Looking up the germline V gene yields CDR1 SGHRS and CDR2 YFSETQ. Reading from cysteine to phenylalanine, the CDR3 counts 16 amino acids. The CDR3 DNA has 48 bases and is translated from base 1. Trimming leaves V shorter by 1 base and J shorter by 6 bases, with the junction holding 7 bases beyond the gene matches. Library method: the immunoSEQ multiplex PCR assay. For the multiplex PCR, a mixture combining 60 forward primers for TCR Vbeta segments and 13 reverse primers for TCR Jbeta segments was used. The CDR3 region of rearranged TCR beta genes was amplified from genomic DNA by a multiplex PCR assay. Amplified TCR beta libraries were sequenced as 87-base-pair reads on the Illumina HiSeq System. The published analysis was carried out like this. Across the 666 repertoires, a later analysis counted 75 million to 90 million unique TCR beta chains, approximately 10 million of which were shared by at least two donors. Raw reads were error-corrected and collapsed into unique sequences with a nearest-neighbor algorithm that merged closely related sequences to remove PCR and sequencing errors. CDR3 sequences were aligned to IMGT reference sequences to assign V, D and J gene segments. For a sequence to be retained, a match of at least six nucleotides to both a V gene segment and a J gene segment was required. Rearrangements were classified as productive when the CDR3 lacked stop codons and remained in frame with V and J, and all other rearrangements were classified as non-productive. Following IMGT convention, CDR3 was defined as the stretch from the second conserved V-encoded cysteine up to the conserved J-encoded phenylalanine. The earlier analysis of roughly 590 of the donors excluded sequences that lacked an unambiguous match to a single V gene segment. In an earlier analysis of some 590 of the donors, a V segment was called functional when productive rearrangements were above 56.7%, and segregating when the standard deviation between donors exceeded 5%. A statistical classification framework was developed to diagnose cytomegalovirus status using the catalog of TCR beta chain sequences. In a later analysis, TCR nucleotide sequences were compared against IMGT/GENE-DB human TR gene sequences so that V and J genes could be assigned. Using the TCRdist pipeline, a later analysis assigned CDR3 sequences along with most-parsimonious VDJ recombination scenarios. In a later analysis, each TCR beta chain was defined by its CDR3 amino acid sequence together with its V-gene family, and reads without a unique V-gene family were excluded. A later analysis removed 500 to 600 highly shared, low-generation-probability nucleotide sequences to deal with suspected cross-contamination and a sequencing artifact. For each public chain, a later analysis derived a clonal expansion index from normalized ranks of inferred template counts within each repertoire. A later analysis computed generation probabilities with a VDJ recombination model fitted to out-of-frame rearrangements, and checked the results against IGoR. In a later analysis, hypergeometric tests were used to score TCR-TCR, TCR-HLA and TCR-CMV co-occurrence, with a repertoire-size bias correction applied to TCR pairs. False discovery rates were estimated in a later analysis by permuting HLA or CMV assignments 20 times. In a later analysis, co-occurring TCRs were grouped using DBSCAN, with TCRdist sequence similarity added in when clustering inside HLA-allele-positive subsets. For co-occurrence clustering, repertoires with fewer than 30,000 or more than 120,000 public chains were excluded, along with a handful of repertoires with anomalous nucleotide sharing. TCRdb provides this immuneACCESS table in a form limited to in-frame rearrangements. Some clones are lacking; in checked studies, under half of them reflect an unresolved V gene, and why the rest are absent is not known. That table is the source of V, J and clone size, and D and trimming were worked out from the DNA. The sample table contains over 75,000 clones; only one count was recorded for less than 85% of them. The top ten clones comprise roughly 2.4% of the sample.

Study-level results and caveats: Correlated functional status among segregating V segments might be attributable to linkage disequilibrium, but an unknown experimental factor could not be ruled out. A further reported finding was that TCR beta sequences accurately predicted the HLA-A and HLA-B alleles for most subjects in the first cohort. In a later analysis, HLA-associated TCR beta chains showed more clonal expansion and lower generation probabilities than non-associated chains that were equally common. Sequencing depth was assumed to be roughly uniform across donors in the presence/absence analyses, though that assumption may not hold. The earlier analysis of some 540 of the donors excluded roughly 16 rarely observed V segments, including chromosome 9 orphons, because counts were too low. Because some donors lacked HLA typing at each locus, the association tests relied only on the typed subset. An association between a missense DCLRE1C variant and V-gene and J-gene trimming of TCR beta chains was found in a later genetic analysis and replicated in an independent cohort. The authors suggested that the approach could potentially be extended to other disease states and immunological phenotypes. A later analysis reported that several top co-occurrence clusters appeared linked to parvovirus B19, influenza, CMV and Epstein-Barr virus. Most TCR sequences were observed very rarely across donors, whereas some public TCRs were present in many individuals. This cohort had only TCR beta chains sequenced, and the lack of alpha or paired-chain data limited which features could be detected. A cluster of highly shared sequence variants was judged likely to represent a technical artifact of the sequencing pipeline. Immune exposure information for the cohort was limited to CMV serostatus. In a later analysis, some 18,000 TCR beta sequences were associated with specific HLA alleles at a false discovery rate of 0.05. The classifier was reported to diagnose cytomegalovirus status with high specificity and sensitivity in both the original and validation cohorts. A later analysis found that TCR association rates varied across HLA loci, with DRB1 alleles showing the most associated TCRs and HLA-C alleles the fewest. Assigning TCR associations to individual alleles was difficult when HLA alleles, especially DR and DQ, strongly co-occurred. An earlier analysis of 450 to 750 of the donors showed that most TCR beta V segments appeared in productive rearrangements either about 87% or about 30% of the time, which broadly matched IMGT annotations. Some IMGT-functional V segments, including TRBV6-2 and TRBV6-3, could not be told apart with the 87-base-pair reads, so those segments were excluded. A few of the identified cytomegalovirus-associated TCR beta chains were confirmed in vitro to be specific for cytomegalovirus antigens. The study listed 164 TCR beta chains as associated with cytomegalovirus. In a later analysis, most CMV-associated TCR beta chains were found to appear HLA-restricted, with HLA associations seemingly driven largely by CMV exposure. In a later genetic analysis, fewer N-insertions in productive TCRs were reported among donors in an Asian-associated ancestry cluster than the roughly 700-donor mean.

The source is a woman aged 45-60 years in good health and CMV-seronegative. Sample: PBMCs. The chain uses TRBV5-1 and TRBJ2-3; 11 bases in the junction line up with TRBD2. The nucleotide sequence is TGCGCCAGCAGCTTGAGGGCTAGCGGGAGGACGGATACGCAGTATTTT. The resulting protein is CASSLRASGRTDTQYF.